This is a list of T cell receptor beta chains from one sample in a study of blood T cells in healthy people across ages. TCRdb reanalysed the 5' RACE reads using MiXCR and keeps one entry per CDR3 protein. The sample has roughly 1,300,000 distinct CDR3 sequences, 55% to 75% seen once. The source material was blood. These receptor sequences come from a man younger than 35 in good health. The CDR3 runs from the conserved cysteine through the conserved F or W. A D gene is named only where the DNA matches it firmly. Only part of the rows carry a size: once, few, many, or a class if the clone is expanded.

d_call	v_call	j_call	cdr3_length	clone_size	cdr3_nt	cdr3_aa
TRBD2	TRBV4-1	TRBJ2-1	17	NA	TGCGCCAGCAGCCAAGATCCCAGGCTAGCGGGGAACAATGAGCAGTTCTTC	CASSQDPRLAGNNEQFF
TRBD2	TRBV6-2/TRBV6-3	TRBJ2-7	16	once	TGTGCCAGCAGTTACCCCCGGCTAGCGGCTCAGACCGAGCAGTACTTC	CASSYPRLAAQTEQYF
NA	TRBV6-6	TRBJ2-7	13	NA	TGTGCCAGCAGTAGCTTTCTCGGCTACGAGCAGTACTTC	CASSSFLGYEQYF
NA	TRBV20-1	TRBJ2-3	16	NA	TGCAGTGCCACATTCGCGGGCAGGGGAATCACAGATACGCAGTATTTT	CSATFAGRGITDTQYF
NA	TRBV21-1	TRBJ2-7	18	few	TGTGCCAGCAGCAAAGAAAGGACTAGCGGGTCCCGTAGGGACGAGCAGTACTTC	CASSKERTSGSRRDEQYF
NA	TRBV9	TRBJ2-6	15	NA	TGTGCCAGCAGCGTGTCACCGACTGGAGCCAACGTCCTGACTTTC	CASSVSPTGANVLTF
NA	TRBV4-2	TRBJ2-7	13	once	TGTGCCAGCAGCCAAGGTTGGGAATACGAGCAGTACTTC	CASSQGWEYEQYF
NA	TRBV7-4	TRBJ2-7	14	few	TGTGCCAGCAGCGTAGGGTCAGGGAATGACGAGCAGTACTTC	CASSVGSGNDEQYF
NA	TRBV10-1	TRBJ2-7	13	NA	TGCGCCAGCAGTGCCGGGACCACCCGGGTGAAGTACTTC	CASSAGTTRVKYF
NA	TRBV20-1	TRBJ1-4	13	NA	TGCAGTGCTAGGCGGGGAGTCAACGAAAAACTGTTTTTT	CSARRGVNEKLFF
NA	TRBV7-2	TRBJ2-3	14	NA	TGTGCCAGCAGCTCTAGAGAGGCCACAGATACGCAGTATTTT	CASSSREATDTQYF
NA	TRBV29-1	TRBJ2-5	13	NA	TGCAGCGTTGAACGGGGAGAAGGTGAGACCCAGTACTTC	CSVERGEGETQYF